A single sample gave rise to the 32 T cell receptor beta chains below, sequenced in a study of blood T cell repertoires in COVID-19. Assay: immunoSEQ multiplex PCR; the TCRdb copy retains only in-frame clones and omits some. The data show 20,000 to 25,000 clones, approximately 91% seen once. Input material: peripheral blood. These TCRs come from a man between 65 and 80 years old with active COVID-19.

CDR3 bases: TGTGCCAGCAGTGAGGGGAGGGGGACCGGGGAGCTGTTTTTT. Translation: CASSEGRGTGELFF. This chain connects TRBV2 to TRBJ2-2; tentative D call: TRBD2 (7 bases). The CDR3 has 14 amino acids. Germline-derived CDR1 and CDR2 are SNHLY and FYNNEI. V was cut by 3 bases and J by 5 bases, with 10 bases left in between.

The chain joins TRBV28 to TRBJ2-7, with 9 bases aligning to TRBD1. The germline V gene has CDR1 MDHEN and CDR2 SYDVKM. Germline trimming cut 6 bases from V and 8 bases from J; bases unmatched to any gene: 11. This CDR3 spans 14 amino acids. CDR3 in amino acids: CASRGQGIGGKQYF. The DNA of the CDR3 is TGTGCCAGCAGAGGACAGGGGATAGGGGGAAAGCAGTACTTC.

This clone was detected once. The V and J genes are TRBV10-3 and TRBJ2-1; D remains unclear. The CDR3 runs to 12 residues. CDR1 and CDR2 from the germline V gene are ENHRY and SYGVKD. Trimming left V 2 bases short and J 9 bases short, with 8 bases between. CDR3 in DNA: TGTGCCATCAGTGAGGTGGTGAGTGAGCAGTTCTTC. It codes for CAISEVVSEQFF.

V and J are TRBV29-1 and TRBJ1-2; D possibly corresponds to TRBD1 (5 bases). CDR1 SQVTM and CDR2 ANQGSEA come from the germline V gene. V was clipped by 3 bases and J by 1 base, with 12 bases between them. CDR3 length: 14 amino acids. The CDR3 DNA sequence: TGCAGCGTTGAGGCAGGGTATTTTAACTATGGCTACACCTTC. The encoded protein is CSVEAGYFNYGYTF.

The CDR3: CASSLTERGPHTDTQYF. CDR3 nucleotide sequence: TGTGCCAGCAGTTTAACGGAGCGGGGGCCACACACAGATACGCAGTATTTT. The gene calls are TRBV27 and TRBJ2-3, with 8 bases fitting TRBD2. The trim removed 2 bases at V and 2 bases at J, leaving 9 bases unmatched. The V gene's germline CDR1 is MNHEY and CDR2 SMNVEV (reference sequence). This CDR3 spans 17 amino acids.

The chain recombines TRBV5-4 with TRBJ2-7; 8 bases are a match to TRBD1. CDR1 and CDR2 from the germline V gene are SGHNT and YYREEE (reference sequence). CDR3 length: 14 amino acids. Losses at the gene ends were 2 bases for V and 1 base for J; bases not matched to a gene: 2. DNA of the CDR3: TGTGCCAGCAGCTTCACAGGGGGTTCCTACGAGCAGTACTTC. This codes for CASSFTGGSYEQYF.

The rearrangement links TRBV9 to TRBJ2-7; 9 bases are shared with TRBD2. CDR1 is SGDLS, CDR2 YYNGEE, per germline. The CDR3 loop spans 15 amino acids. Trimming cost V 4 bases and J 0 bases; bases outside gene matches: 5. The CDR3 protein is CASSPTSGSSYEQYF. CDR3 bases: TGTGCCAGCAGCCCGACTAGCGGAAGCTCCTACGAGCAGTACTTC. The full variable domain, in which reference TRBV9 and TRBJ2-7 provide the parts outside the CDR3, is DSGVTQTPKHLITATGQRVTLRCSPRSGDLSVYWYQQSLDQGLQFLIQYYNGEERAKGNILERFSAQQFPDLHSELNLSSLELGDSALYFCASSPTSGSSYEQYFGPGTRLTVT.

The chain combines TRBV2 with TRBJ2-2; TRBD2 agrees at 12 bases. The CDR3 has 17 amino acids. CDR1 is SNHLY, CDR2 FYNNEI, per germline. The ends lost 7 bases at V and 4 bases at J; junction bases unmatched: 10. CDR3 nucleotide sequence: TGTGCCAGCACAGGGCTAGCGGGAGGGTCGGGCACCGGGGAGCTGTTTTTT. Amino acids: CASTGLAGGSGTGELFF. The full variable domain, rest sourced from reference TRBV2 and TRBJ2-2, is EPEVTQTPSHQVTQMGQEVILRCVPISNHLYFYWYRQILGQKVEFLVSFYNNEISEKSEIFDDQFSVERPDGSNFTLKIRSTKLEDSAMYFCASTGLAGGSGTGELFFGEGSRLTVL.

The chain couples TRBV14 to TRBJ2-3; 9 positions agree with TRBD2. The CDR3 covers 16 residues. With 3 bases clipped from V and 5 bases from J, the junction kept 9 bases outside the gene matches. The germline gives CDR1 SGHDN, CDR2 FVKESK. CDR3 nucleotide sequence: TGTGCCAGCAGCCAGAGAGGCGGGGGGGCTAGAGATACGCAGTATTTT. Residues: CASSQRGGGARDTQYF.

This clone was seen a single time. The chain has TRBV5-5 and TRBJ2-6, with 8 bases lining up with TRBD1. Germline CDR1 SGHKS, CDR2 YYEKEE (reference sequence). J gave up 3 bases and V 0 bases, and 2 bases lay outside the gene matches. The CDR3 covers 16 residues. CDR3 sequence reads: CASSLGQGSGANVLTF. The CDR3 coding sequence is TGTGCCAGCAGCTTGGGACAGGGGAGTGGGGCCAACGTCCTGACTTTC. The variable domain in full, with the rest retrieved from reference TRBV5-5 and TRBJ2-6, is DAGVTQSPTHLIKTRGQQVTLRCSPISGHKSVSWYQQVLGQGPQFIFQYYEKEERGRGNFPDRFSARQFPNYSSELNVNALLLGDSALYLCASSLGQGSGANVLTFGAGSRLTVL.

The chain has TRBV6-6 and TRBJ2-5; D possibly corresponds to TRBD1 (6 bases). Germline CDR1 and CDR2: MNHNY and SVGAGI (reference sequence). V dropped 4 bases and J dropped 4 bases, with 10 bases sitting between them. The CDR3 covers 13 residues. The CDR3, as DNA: TGTGCCAGCAGTTTACAGGGTGGAGAGACCCAGTACTTC. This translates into CASSLQGGETQYF.

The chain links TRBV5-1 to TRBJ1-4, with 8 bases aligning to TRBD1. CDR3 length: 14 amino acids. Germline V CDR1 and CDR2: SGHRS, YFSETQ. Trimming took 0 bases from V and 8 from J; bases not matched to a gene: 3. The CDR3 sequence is CASSLAGGREKLFF. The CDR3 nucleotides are TGCGCCAGCAGCTTGGCAGGGGGCAGGGAAAAACTGTTTTTT. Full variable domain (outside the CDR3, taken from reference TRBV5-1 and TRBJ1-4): KAGVTQTPRYLIKTRGQQVTLSCSPISGHRSVSWYQQTPGQGLQFLFEYFSETQRNKGNFPGRFSGRQFSNSRSEMNVSTLELGDSALYLCASSLAGGREKLFFGSGTQLSVL.

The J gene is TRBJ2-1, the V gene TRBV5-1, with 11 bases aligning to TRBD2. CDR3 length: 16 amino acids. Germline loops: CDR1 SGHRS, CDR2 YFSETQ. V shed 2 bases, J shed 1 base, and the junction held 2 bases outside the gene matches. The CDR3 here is CASSFLAGGSYNEQFF. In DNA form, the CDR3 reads TGCGCCAGCAGCTTCTTAGCGGGAGGGTCCTACAATGAGCAGTTCTTC.

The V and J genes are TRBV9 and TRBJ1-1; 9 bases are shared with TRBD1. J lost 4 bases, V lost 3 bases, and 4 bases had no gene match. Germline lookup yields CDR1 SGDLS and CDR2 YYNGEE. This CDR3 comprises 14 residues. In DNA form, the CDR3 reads TGTGCCAGCAGCGCGGGGACAGGGATCACTGAAGCTTTCTTT. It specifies CASSAGTGITEAFF.

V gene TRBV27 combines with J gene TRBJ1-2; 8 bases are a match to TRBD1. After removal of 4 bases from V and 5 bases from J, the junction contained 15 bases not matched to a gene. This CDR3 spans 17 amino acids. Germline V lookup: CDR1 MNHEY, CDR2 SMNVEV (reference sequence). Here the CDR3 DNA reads TGTGCCAGCAGTTCAGCAGTCCTCCTCACAGGGGGGTATGGCTACACCTTC. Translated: CASSSAVLLTGGYGYTF.

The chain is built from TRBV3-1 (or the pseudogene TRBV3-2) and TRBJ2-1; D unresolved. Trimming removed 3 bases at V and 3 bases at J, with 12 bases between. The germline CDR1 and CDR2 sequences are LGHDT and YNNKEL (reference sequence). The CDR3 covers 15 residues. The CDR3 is CASSHERAFYNEQFF. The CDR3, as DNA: TGTGCCAGCAGCCACGAGAGAGCGTTCTACAATGAGCAGTTCTTC.

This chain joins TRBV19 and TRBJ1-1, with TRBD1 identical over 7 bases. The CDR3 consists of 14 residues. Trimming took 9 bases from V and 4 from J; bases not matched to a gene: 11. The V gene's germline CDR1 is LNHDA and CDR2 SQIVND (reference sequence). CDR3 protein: CASSIRRGSTEAFF. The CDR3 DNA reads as TGTGCCAGCTCCATTCGCAGGGGGAGCACTGAAGCTTTCTTT.

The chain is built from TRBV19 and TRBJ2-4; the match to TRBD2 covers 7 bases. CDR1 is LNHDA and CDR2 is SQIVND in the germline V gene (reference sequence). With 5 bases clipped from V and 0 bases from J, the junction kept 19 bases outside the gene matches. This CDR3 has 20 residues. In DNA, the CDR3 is TGTGCCAGTAGTTCCGGGGGGAGCGGGGTTTCTATGGGAGCCAAAAACATTCAGTACTTC. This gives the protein CASSSGGSGVSMGAKNIQYF.

DNA for the CDR3: TGTGCCAGCAGCGCGACCGGGACTTCTGGCTACGAGCAGTACTTC. Amino acids: CASSATGTSGYEQYF. The chain has TRBV7-9 and TRBJ2-7; weak D call: TRBD2 (6 bases). CDR1 and CDR2 (germline): SEHNR, FQNEAQ (reference sequence). The CDR3 extends over 15 amino acids. Trimming removed 5 bases at V and 3 bases at J, with 17 bases between.

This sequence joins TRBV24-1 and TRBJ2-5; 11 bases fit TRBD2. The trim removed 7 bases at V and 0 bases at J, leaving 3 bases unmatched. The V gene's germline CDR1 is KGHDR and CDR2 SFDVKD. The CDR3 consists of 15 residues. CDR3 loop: CATSPSGGYQETQYF. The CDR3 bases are TGTGCCACCAGCCCTAGCGGGGGGTACCAAGAGACCCAGTACTTC.

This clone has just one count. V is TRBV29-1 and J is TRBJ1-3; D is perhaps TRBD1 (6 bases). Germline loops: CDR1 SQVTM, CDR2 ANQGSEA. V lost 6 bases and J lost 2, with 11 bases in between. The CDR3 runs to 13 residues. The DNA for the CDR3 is TGCAGCGTCCACAGGGAAACTGGAAACACCATATATTTT. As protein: CSVHRETGNTIYF.

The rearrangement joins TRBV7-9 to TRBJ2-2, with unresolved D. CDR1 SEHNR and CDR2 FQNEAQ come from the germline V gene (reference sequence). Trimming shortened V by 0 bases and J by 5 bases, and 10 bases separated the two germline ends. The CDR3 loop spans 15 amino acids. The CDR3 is CASSLAAVGTGELFF. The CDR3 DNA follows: TGTGCCAGCAGCTTAGCAGCCGTCGGGACCGGGGAGCTGTTTTTT.

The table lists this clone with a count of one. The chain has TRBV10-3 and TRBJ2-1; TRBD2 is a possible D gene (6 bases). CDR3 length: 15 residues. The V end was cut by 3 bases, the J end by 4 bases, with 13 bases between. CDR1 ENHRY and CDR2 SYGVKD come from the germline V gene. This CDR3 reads CAISELSRDYNEQFF. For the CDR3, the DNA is TGTGCCATCAGTGAATTGTCGCGGGATTACAATGAGCAGTTCTTC.

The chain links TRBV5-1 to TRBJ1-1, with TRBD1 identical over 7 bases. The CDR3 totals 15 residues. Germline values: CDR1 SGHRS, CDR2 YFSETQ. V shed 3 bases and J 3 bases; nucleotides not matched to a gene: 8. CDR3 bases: TGCGCCAGCAGCTCGCTCGGACAGGAGTACACTGAAGCTTTCTTT. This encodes CASSSLGQEYTEAFF.

As DNA, the CDR3 is TGCGCCAGCAGCTGGGGGGATTGGACAGATACGCAGTATTTT. This codes for CASSWGDWTDTQYF. The chain uses TRBV5-1 and TRBJ2-3; the D gene is possibly TRBD2 (6 bases). The CDR3 runs 14 residues. CDR1 and CDR2 (germline): SGHRS, YFSETQ. V lost 3 bases and J lost 3, with 11 bases in between.

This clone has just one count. The DNA for the CDR3 is TGCGCCAGCAGCCCACAGGGGCGGGGCCCAGATACGCAGTATTTT. It specifies CASSPQGRGPDTQYF. The gene calls are TRBV4-1 and TRBJ2-3; D might be TRBD1 (7 bases). This CDR3 is 15 amino acids long. Trimming took 4 bases from V and 4 from J, leaving 15 bases between them. Germline V gene data show CDR1 as MGHRA and CDR2 as YSYEKL.

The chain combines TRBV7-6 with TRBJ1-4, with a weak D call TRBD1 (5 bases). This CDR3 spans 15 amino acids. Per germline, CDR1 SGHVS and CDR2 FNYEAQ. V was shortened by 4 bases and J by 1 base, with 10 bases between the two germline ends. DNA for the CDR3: TGTGCCAGCAGCTCCCCGGGGGGAACTAATGAAAAACTGTTTTTT. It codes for CASSSPGGTNEKLFF. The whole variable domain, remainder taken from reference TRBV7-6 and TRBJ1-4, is GAGVSQSPRYKVTKRGQDVALRCDPISGHVSLYWYRQALGQGPEFLTYFNYEAQQDKSGLPNDRFSAERPEGSISTLTIQRTEQRDSAMYRCASSSPGGTNEKLFFGSGTQLSVL.

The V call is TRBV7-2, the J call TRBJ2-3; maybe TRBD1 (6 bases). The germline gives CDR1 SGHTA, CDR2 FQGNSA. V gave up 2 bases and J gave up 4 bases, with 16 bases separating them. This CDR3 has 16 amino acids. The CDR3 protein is CASSLTAGGTPDTQYF. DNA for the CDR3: TGTGCCAGCAGCTTAACGGCTGGGGGCACGCCAGATACGCAGTATTTT.

CDR3: CASSPTGGYTEAFF. CDR3 coding DNA: TGCGCCAGCAGCCCCACAGGGGGCTACACTGAAGCTTTCTTT. V usage is TRBV5-1 and J usage is TRBJ1-1; TRBD1 matches at 9 bases. Unmatched junction bases numbered 4, after V lost 4 bases and J lost 3 bases. This CDR3 spans 14 amino acids. Germline loops: CDR1 SGHRS, CDR2 YFSETQ.

The chain's CDR3 is CASRGLATSVAGELFF. The CDR3 region has the DNA TGCGCCAGCAGGGGACTAGCGACTTCAGTAGCCGGGGAGCTGTTTTTT. V gene TRBV5-1 combines with J gene TRBJ2-2; TRBD2 matches at 10 bases. The length of the CDR3 is 16 residues. The V gene end was trimmed by 5 bases and the J gene end by 6 bases; junction bases not matched to a gene: 10. In germline, CDR1 is SGHRS, CDR2 YFSETQ.

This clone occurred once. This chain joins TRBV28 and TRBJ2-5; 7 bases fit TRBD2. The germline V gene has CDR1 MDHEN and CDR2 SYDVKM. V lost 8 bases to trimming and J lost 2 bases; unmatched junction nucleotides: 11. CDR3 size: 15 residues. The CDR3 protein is CASVLGGGRQETQYF. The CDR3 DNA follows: TGTGCCAGCGTACTGGGGGGGGGTAGGCAAGAGACCCAGTACTTC.

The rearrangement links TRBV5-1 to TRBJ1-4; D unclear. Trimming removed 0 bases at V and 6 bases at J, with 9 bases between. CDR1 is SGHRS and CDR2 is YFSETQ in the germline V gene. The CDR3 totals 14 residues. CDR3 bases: TGCGCCAGCAGCTTGGGTCGGTACGATGAAAAACTGTTTTTT. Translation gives CASSLGRYDEKLFF.